This record concerns one TCR beta chain sequence. Antigen: not known. These data originate in a study of blood T cells in healthy people across ages. General study results and limits: Naive CD4+ cells and diversity were both higher in long-lived donors than in aged donors.

Sample-barcoded 5' priming and a J-beta primer mix drove a second PCR of about 7 to 12 cycles. MiXCR, applied by TCRdb to the 5' RACE reads, yields one record per CDR3 protein. This table has 1.5 million or so distinct CDR3 sequences, approximately 38% appearing once. Trimming took 4 bases from V and 4 from J, leaving 10 bases between them. The CDR3 covers 13 residues. The TCR sequence derives from a woman aged 18-29 years in good health. The rearrangement uses TRBV12-3 or TRBV12-4 and TRBJ1-2; TRBD1 is a possible D gene (5 bases). The sample comprised blood. The CDR3 loop is CASSSSDTYGYTF. CDR3 bases: TGTGCCAGCAGTTCCTCGGACACCTATGGCTACACCTTC.